The 18 T cell receptor beta chains in this list originate from one sample, sequenced in a study of T cell responses to AZD1222 COVID-19 vaccine. Only in-frame clones appear in the TCRdb table, and some are missing; sequencing was by immunoSEQ multiplex PCR. The sample lists approximately 82,000 clones, about 85% occurring once. Sequencing used peripheral blood, obtained on day 0 of AZD1222 vaccination. Receptors originate from an adult in good health.

The chain combines TRBV4-3 with TRBJ1-1; maybe TRBD1 (5 bases). Germline values: CDR1 LGHNA, CDR2 YSLEER. V dropped 0 bases and J dropped 4 bases, with 6 bases sitting between them. The CDR3 runs 13 residues. CDR3 amino acids: CASSQEGVTEAFF. The CDR3 nucleotides read TGCGCCAGCAGCCAAGAGGGGGTCACTGAAGCTTTCTTT.

Only one count was recorded for this clone. The V and J genes are TRBV7-3 and TRBJ1-1; D is possibly TRBD1 (6 bases). Per germline, CDR1 SGHTA and CDR2 FQGTGA. Trimming removed 5 bases from V and 5 bases from J, with 15 bases in between. This CDR3 region has 14 residues. The CDR3 bases are TGTGCCAGCAGCCCCGGGGGGGCTGAGACTGAAGCTTTCTTT. Translating gives CASSPGGAETEAFF.

The DNA of the CDR3 is TGTGCCAGCAGCCAAGGGGGGGTTGGCTACACCTTC. Protein product: CASSQGGVGYTF. The chain has TRBV3-1 (or the pseudogene TRBV3-2) and TRBJ1-2; perhaps TRBD1 as D (5 bases). Trimming removed 1 base at V and 7 bases at J, with 7 bases between. Germline V CDR1 and CDR2: LGHDT, YNNKEL (reference sequence). This CDR3 has 12 amino acids.

This chain links TRBV6-5 with TRBJ1-6; D call uncertain. This CDR3 has 15 residues. Germline V gene lookup returns CDR1 MNHEY and CDR2 SVGAGI. V lost 6 bases and J lost 7, with 16 bases in between. The CDR3 nucleotides read TGTGCCAGCAGATTGGGATCAGGTAAGAATTCACCCCTCCACTTT. Its protein is CASRLGSGKNSPLHF.

This clone has a handful of counts. The chain joins TRBV7-9 to TRBJ1-1, with D unclear. Trimming took 5 bases from V and 0 from J, leaving 7 bases between them. CDR3 length equals 13 residues. The germline V gene has CDR1 SEHNR and CDR2 FQNEAQ (reference sequence). The DNA of the CDR3 is TGTGCCAGCAGCCTCGACGTGAACACTGAAGCTTTCTTT. Encoded protein: CASSLDVNTEAFF.

The chain couples TRBV20-1 to TRBJ2-1, with D unresolved. There are 11 residues in the CDR3. In germline, CDR1 is DFQATT, CDR2 SNEGSKA (reference sequence). V lost 3 bases and J lost 5, with 5 bases in between. The CDR3 region has the DNA TGCAGTGCTAGCGAGCACAATGAGCAGTTCTTC. Protein product: CSASEHNEQFF.

The chain carries TRBV7-9 and TRBJ1-2; weak D call: TRBD1 (5 bases). The germline CDR1 and CDR2 sequences are SEHNR and FQNEAQ (reference sequence). The CDR3 length is 14 residues. V was pared by 4 bases and J by 3 bases, with 12 bases between. The CDR3 nucleotides read TGTGCCAGCAGCTCCCCCGGGGCCGACTATGGCTACACCTTC. Protein sequence: CASSSPGADYGYTF.

The chain recombines TRBV6-2 or TRBV6-3 with TRBJ1-5, with 11 bases lining up with TRBD1. The CDR3 consists of 16 residues. Trimming removed 5 bases from V and 5 bases from J; junction bases left unmatched: 8. From germline, CDR1 is MNHEY and CDR2 SVGEGT. CDR3 nucleotide sequence: TGTGCCAGCAGTACGCCGGGACAGGGGGGTTATCAGCCCCAGCATTTT. It specifies CASSTPGQGGYQPQHF.

The V call is TRBV19, the J call TRBJ1-1; TRBD1 matches at 7 bases. CDR3 length: 15 amino acids. Germline CDR1 and CDR2: LNHDA and SQIVND (reference sequence). Unmatched junction bases numbered 8, after V lost 2 bases and J lost 5 bases. CDR3 region: CASSIPHRQGTEAFF. CDR3 DNA: TGTGCCAGTAGTATACCCCACCGACAGGGAACTGAAGCTTTCTTT. The variable domain in full, completed from reference TRBV19 and TRBJ1-1, reads DGGITQSPKYLFRKEGQNVTLSCEQNLNHDAMYWYRQDPGQGLRLIYYSQIVNDFQKGDIAEGYSVSREKKESFPLTVTSAQKNPTAFYLCASSIPHRQGTEAFFGQGTRLTVV.

V usage is TRBV7-3 and J usage is TRBJ2-1; D may be TRBD1 (5 bases). The germline CDR1 and CDR2 sequences are SGHTA and FQGTGA. Trimming shortened V by 2 bases and J by 7 bases, and 9 bases separated the two germline ends. The CDR3 is made up of 13 amino acids. The CDR3 sequence: CASSLQGLNEQFF. CDR3 DNA sequence: TGTGCCAGCAGCTTACAGGGTCTGAATGAGCAGTTCTTC. Full variable domain (outside the CDR3, taken from reference TRBV7-3 and TRBJ2-1): GAGVSQTPSNKVTEKGKYVELRCDPISGHTALYWYRQSLGQGPEFLIYFQGTGAADDSGLPNDRFFAVRPEGSVSTLKIQRTERGDSAVYLCASSLQGLNEQFFGPGTRLTVL.

The chain couples TRBV5-8 to TRBJ1-5, with D unresolved. The V gene lost 2 bases and the J gene lost 4 bases, with 4 bases spanning the gap. Germline V gene data show CDR1 as SGHTS and CDR2 as YDEGEE. This CDR3 contains 12 residues. The CDR3 region has the DNA TGTGCCAGCAGCTTTTCGAATCAGCCCCAGCATTTT. This sequence encodes CASSFSNQPQHF.

The CDR3 region is CASSPRDRGANEQFF. DNA of the CDR3: TGTGCCAGCAGCCCCAGGGACAGGGGGGCCAATGAGCAGTTCTTC. The genes are TRBV13 and TRBJ2-1; TRBD1 matches at 11 bases. CDR1 and CDR2 from the germline V gene are PRHDT and FYEKMQ (reference sequence). CDR3 length equals 15 residues. V shed 5 bases, J shed 6 bases, and the junction held 6 bases outside the gene matches.

The chain recombines TRBV6-5 with TRBJ1-1, with D perhaps matching TRBD1 (6 bases). V was shortened by 6 bases and J by 7 bases, with 12 bases between the two germline ends. This CDR3 region has 12 residues. The germline V gene encodes CDR1 MNHEY and CDR2 SVGAGI. In nucleotides, the CDR3 is TGTGCCAGCAGGCTACAGGGTGGTGAAGCTTTCTTT. This sequence encodes CASRLQGGEAFF.

CDR3 sequence reads: CASSVDNPGELFF. Written as DNA, the CDR3 is TGTGCCAGCAGCGTAGATAATCCCGGGGAGCTGTTTTTT. The chain joins TRBV9 to TRBJ2-2; D is unresolved. The V gene's germline CDR1 is SGDLS and CDR2 YYNGEE. The CDR3 is made up of 13 amino acids. V was clipped by 0 bases and J by 6 bases, with 6 bases between them.

V usage is TRBV10-3 and J usage is TRBJ1-5; the D gene is possibly TRBD1 (5 bases). The CDR3 is 14 residues long. Germline CDR1 and CDR2: ENHRY and SYGVKD. Trimming took off 2 bases at V and 5 bases at J, with 10 bases between the two ends. Here the CDR3 reads CAISEGARDQPQHF. The CDR3, as DNA: TGTGCCATCAGTGAGGGGGCTCGCGATCAGCCCCAGCATTTT.

Of note for this clone: At one boundary the junction diverges from the germline segment, which might be a read error. V gene TRBV12-3 or TRBV12-4 combines with J gene TRBJ1-2; maybe TRBD1 (5 bases). The CDR3 totals 10 residues. CDR3 protein: CASTQRTLLF. The CDR3 DNA follows: TGTGCCAGCACTCAGAGGACACTCCTCTTC.

The table lists this clone with a count of one. The V gene is TRBV6-4, the J gene TRBJ1-1; 8 bases align to TRBD1. The ends lost 4 bases at V and 1 base at J; junction bases unmatched: 14. In germline, CDR1 is MRHNA, CDR2 SNTAGT. The CDR3 has 18 residues. CDR3 sequence: CASSGHRGDNHWNTEAFF. The CDR3 DNA reads as TGTGCCAGCAGTGGACACAGGGGGGACAACCACTGGAACACTGAAGCTTTCTTT.

This chain connects TRBV7-2 to TRBJ1-3; D not resolved. Trimming removed 0 bases at V and 4 bases at J, with 22 bases between. The CDR3 length is 19 residues. CDR1 and CDR2 (germline): SGHTA, FQGNSA. The CDR3 region is CASSLAQVARVISGNTIYF. CDR3 sequence (DNA): TGTGCCAGCAGCTTAGCGCAGGTCGCGAGGGTAATTTCCGGAAACACCATATATTTT.